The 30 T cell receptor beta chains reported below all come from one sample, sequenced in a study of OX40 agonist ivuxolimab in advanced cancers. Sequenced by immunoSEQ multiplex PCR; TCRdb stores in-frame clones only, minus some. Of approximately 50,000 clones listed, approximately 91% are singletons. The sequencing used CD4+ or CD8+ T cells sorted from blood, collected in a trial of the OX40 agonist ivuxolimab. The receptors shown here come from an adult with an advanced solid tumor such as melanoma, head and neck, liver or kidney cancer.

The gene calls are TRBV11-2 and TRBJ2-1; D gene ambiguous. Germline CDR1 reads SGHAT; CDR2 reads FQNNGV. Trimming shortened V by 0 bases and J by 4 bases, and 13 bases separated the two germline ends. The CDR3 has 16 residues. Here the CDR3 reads CASSLEWVASYNEQFF. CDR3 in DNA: TGTGCCAGCAGCTTAGAGTGGGTGGCGTCGTACAATGAGCAGTTCTTC.

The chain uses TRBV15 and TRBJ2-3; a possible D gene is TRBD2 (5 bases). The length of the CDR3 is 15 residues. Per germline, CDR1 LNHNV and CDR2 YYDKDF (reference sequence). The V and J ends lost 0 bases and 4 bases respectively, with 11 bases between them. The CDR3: CATSRDDEGADTQYF. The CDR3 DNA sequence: TGTGCCACCAGCAGAGATGATGAGGGAGCAGATACGCAGTATTTT.

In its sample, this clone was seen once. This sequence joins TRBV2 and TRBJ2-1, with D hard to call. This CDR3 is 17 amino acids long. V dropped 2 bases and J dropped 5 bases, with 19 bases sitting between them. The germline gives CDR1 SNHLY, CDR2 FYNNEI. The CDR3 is CASSESVWGDQDNEQFF. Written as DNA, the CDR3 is TGTGCCAGCAGTGAATCAGTTTGGGGTGACCAGGACAATGAGCAGTTCTTC. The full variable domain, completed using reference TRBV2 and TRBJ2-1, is EPEVTQTPSHQVTQMGQEVILRCVPISNHLYFYWYRQILGQKVEFLVSFYNNEISEKSEIFDDQFSVERPDGSNFTLKIRSTKLEDSAMYFCASSESVWGDQDNEQFFGPGTRLTVL.

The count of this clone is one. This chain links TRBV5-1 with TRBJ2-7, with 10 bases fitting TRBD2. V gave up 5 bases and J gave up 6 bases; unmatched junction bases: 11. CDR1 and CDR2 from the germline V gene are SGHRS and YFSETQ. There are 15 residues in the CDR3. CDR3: CASSLSSGSPLEQYF. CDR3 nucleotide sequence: TGCGCCAGCAGTCTTTCTAGCGGGAGCCCCCTCGAGCAGTACTTC.

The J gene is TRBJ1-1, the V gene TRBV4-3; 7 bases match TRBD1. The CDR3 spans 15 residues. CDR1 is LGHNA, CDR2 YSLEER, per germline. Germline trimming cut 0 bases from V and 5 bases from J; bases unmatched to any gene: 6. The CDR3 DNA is TGCGCCAGCAGCCAAGAAGTGCACAGGGGTACTGAAGCTTTCTTT. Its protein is CASSQEVHRGTEAFF.

As DNA, the CDR3 is TGTGCCAGCAGTTATAGAGATGCTGGAAACACCATATATTTT. This gives the protein CASSYRDAGNTIYF. The rearrangement uses TRBV6-5 and TRBJ1-3; D not resolved. CDR1 is MNHEY and CDR2 is SVGAGI in the germline V gene. The CDR3 covers 14 residues. V dropped 3 bases and J dropped 2 bases, with 8 bases sitting between them.

In DNA, the CDR3 is TGCGCCAGCAGCTTGGAAGGGGGCCGAGAGACCCAGTACTTC. Translation: CASSLEGGRETQYF. The chain is built from TRBV5-1 and TRBJ2-5; TRBD1 agrees at 7 bases. This CDR3 spans 14 amino acids. Trimming removed 0 bases from V and 4 bases from J; junction bases left unmatched: 3. In germline, CDR1 is SGHRS, CDR2 YFSETQ.

In nucleotides, the CDR3 is TGTGCCAGCAGCTTAGGGCGGGAGAGCACAGATACGCAGTATTTT. This encodes CASSLGRESTDTQYF. The J gene is TRBJ2-3, the V gene TRBV7-3, with 7 positions matching TRBD2. V lost 2 bases to trimming and J lost 0 bases; unmatched junction nucleotides: 2. The CDR3 totals 15 residues. Germline V gives CDR1 SGHTA, CDR2 FQGTGA.

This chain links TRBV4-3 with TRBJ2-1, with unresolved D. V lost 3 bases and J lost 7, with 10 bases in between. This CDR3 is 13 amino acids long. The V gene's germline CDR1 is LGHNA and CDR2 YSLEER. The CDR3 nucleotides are TGCGCCAGCAGCCAGCTACCCCGAAATGAGCAGTTCTTC. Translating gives CASSQLPRNEQFF.

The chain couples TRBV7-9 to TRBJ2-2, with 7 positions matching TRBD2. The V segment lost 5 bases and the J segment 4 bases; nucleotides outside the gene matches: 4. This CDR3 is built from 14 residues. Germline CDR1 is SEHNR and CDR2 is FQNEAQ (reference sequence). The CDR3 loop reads CASSEGLVTGELFF. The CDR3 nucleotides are TGTGCCAGCAGCGAAGGACTAGTCACCGGGGAGCTGTTTTTT.

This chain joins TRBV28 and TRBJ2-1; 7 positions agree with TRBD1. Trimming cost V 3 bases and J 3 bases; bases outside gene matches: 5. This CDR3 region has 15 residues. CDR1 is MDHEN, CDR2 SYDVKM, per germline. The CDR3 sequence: CASSFLGTDYNEQFF. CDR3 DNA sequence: TGTGCCAGCAGTTTTCTCGGGACAGACTACAATGAGCAGTTCTTC.

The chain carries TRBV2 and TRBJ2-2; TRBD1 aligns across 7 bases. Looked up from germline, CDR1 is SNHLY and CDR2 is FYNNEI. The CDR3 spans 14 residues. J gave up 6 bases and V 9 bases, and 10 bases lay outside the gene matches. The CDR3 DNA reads TGTGCCAGAGCAGCCCAGGGGGAGTCCGGGGAGCTGTTTTTT. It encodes CARAAQGESGELFF.

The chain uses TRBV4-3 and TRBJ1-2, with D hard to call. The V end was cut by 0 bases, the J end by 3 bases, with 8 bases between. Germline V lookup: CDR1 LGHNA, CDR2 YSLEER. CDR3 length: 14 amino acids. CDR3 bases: TGCGCCAGCAGCCAAGATACGGTGGACTATGGCTACACCTTC. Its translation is CASSQDTVDYGYTF.

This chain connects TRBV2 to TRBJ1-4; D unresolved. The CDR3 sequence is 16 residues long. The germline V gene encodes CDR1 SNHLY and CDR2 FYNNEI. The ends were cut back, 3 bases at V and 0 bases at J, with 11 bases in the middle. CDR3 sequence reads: CASSEMTPSTNEKLFF. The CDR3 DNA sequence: TGTGCCAGCAGTGAGATGACGCCTTCAACTAATGAAAAACTGTTTTTT.

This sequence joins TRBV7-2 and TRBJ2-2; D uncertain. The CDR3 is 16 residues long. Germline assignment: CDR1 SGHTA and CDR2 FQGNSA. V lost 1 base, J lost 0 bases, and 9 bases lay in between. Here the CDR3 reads CASSLVPSSNTGELFF. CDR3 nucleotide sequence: TGTGCCAGCAGCTTAGTTCCGTCCTCGAACACCGGGGAGCTGTTTTTT.

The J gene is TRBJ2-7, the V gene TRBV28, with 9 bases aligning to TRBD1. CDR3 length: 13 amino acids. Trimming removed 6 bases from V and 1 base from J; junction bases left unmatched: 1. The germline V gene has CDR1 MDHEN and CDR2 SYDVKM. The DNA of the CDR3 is TGTGCCAGCAGGACAGGGGGGTCCTACGAGCAGTACTTC. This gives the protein CASRTGGSYEQYF.

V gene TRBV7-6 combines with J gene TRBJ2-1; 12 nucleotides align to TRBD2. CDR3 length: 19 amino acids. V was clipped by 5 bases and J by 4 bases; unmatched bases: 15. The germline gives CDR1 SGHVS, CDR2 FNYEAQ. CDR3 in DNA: TGTGCCAGCAGCGAAAGACTAGCGGGAGATGTGTCTCTATACAATGAGCAGTTCTTC. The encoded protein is CASSERLAGDVSLYNEQFF.

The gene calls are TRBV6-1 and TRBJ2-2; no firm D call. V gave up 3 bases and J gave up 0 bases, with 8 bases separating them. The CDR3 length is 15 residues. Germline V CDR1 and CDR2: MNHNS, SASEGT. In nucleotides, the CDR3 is TGTGCCAGCAGTGAGGGGTGGACGAACACCGGGGAGCTGTTTTTT. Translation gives CASSEGWTNTGELFF.

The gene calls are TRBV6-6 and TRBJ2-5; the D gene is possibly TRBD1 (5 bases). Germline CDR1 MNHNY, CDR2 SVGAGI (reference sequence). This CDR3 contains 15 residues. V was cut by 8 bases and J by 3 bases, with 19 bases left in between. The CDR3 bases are TGTGCCAGCGGAGTTCAGGGCCGAGGCAAAGAGACCCAGTACTTC. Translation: CASGVQGRGKETQYF.

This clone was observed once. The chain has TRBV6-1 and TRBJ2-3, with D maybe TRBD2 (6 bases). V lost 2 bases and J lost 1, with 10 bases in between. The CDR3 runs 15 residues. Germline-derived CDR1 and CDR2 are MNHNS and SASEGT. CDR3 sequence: CASSEIAVGTDTQYF. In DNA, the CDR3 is TGTGCCAGCAGTGAAATAGCGGTAGGCACAGATACGCAGTATTTT.

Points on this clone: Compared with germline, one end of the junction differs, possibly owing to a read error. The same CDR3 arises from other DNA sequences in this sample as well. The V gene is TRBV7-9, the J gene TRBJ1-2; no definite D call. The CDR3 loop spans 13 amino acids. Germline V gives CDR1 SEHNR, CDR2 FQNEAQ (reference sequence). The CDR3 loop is CASSRARQHGYTF. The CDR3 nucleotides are TGTGCCAGCAGCCGCGCCCGGCAGCATGGCTATACCTTC.

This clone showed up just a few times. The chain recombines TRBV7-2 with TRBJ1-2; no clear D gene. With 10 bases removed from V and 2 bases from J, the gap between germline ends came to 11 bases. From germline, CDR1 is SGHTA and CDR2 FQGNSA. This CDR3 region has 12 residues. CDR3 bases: TGTGCCATTTCGGGTAGGAACTATGGCTACACCTTC. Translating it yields CAISGRNYGYTF.

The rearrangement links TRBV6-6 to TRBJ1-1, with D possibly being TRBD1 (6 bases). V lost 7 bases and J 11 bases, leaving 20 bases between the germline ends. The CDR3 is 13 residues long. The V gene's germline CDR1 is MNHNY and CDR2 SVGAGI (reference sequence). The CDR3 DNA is TGTGCCAGCACCACGGGGTCGGGGGGGGCGGCTTTCTTT. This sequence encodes CASTTGSGGAAFF.

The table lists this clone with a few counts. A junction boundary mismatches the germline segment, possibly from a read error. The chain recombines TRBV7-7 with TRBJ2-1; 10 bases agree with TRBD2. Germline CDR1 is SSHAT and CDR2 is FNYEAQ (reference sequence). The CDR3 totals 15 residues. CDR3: CASSVGTSDYNEQFF. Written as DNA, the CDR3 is TGTGCTAGCAGCGTCGGGACTAGCGACTACAATGAGCAGTTCTTC.

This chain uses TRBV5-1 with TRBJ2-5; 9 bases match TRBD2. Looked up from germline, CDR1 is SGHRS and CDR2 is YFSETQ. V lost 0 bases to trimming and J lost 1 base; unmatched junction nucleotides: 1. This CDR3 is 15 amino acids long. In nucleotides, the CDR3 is TGCGCCAGCAGCTTGGCGACTAGCGGCCAAGAGACCCAGTACTTC. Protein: CASSLATSGQETQYF.

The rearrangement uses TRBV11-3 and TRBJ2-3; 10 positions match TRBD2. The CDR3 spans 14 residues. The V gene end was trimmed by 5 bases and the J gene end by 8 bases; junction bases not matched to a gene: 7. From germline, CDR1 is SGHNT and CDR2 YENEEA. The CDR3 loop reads CASSLSGRGSTQYF. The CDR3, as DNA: TGTGCCAGCAGCCTAAGCGGGAGGGGGAGTACGCAGTATTTT.

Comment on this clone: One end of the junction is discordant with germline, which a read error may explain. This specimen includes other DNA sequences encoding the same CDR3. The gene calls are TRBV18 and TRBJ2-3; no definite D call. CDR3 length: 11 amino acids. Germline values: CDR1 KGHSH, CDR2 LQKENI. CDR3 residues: CASSPMDTQYF. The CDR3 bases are TGTGCCAGTTCACCAATGGATACGCAGTATTTT.

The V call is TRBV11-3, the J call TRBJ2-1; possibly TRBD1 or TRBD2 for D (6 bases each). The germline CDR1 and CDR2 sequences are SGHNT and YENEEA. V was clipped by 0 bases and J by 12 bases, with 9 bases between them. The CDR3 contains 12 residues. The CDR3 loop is CASSLDGGPQFF. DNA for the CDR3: TGTGCCAGCAGCTTAGATGGGGGGCCGCAGTTCTTC. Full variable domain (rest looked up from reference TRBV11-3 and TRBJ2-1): EAGVVQSPRYKIIEKKQPVAFWCNPISGHNTLYWYLQNLGQGPELLIRYENEEAVDDSQLPKDRFSAERLKGVDSTLKIQPAELGDSAVYLCASSLDGGPQFFGPGTRLTVL.

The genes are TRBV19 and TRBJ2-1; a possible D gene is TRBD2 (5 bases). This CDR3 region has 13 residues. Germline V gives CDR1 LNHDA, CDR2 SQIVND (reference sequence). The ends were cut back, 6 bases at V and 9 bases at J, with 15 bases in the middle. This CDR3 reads CASSPGIRSEQFF. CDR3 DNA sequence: TGTGCCAGTAGCCCGGGGATTCGCAGTGAGCAGTTCTTC.

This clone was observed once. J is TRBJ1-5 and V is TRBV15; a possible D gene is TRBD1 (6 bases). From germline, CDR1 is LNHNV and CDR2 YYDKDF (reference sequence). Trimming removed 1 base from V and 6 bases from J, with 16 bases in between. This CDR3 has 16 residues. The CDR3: CATSRGRERGRQPQHF. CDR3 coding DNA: TGTGCCACCAGCAGAGGCCGGGAGCGGGGGCGTCAGCCCCAGCATTTT.